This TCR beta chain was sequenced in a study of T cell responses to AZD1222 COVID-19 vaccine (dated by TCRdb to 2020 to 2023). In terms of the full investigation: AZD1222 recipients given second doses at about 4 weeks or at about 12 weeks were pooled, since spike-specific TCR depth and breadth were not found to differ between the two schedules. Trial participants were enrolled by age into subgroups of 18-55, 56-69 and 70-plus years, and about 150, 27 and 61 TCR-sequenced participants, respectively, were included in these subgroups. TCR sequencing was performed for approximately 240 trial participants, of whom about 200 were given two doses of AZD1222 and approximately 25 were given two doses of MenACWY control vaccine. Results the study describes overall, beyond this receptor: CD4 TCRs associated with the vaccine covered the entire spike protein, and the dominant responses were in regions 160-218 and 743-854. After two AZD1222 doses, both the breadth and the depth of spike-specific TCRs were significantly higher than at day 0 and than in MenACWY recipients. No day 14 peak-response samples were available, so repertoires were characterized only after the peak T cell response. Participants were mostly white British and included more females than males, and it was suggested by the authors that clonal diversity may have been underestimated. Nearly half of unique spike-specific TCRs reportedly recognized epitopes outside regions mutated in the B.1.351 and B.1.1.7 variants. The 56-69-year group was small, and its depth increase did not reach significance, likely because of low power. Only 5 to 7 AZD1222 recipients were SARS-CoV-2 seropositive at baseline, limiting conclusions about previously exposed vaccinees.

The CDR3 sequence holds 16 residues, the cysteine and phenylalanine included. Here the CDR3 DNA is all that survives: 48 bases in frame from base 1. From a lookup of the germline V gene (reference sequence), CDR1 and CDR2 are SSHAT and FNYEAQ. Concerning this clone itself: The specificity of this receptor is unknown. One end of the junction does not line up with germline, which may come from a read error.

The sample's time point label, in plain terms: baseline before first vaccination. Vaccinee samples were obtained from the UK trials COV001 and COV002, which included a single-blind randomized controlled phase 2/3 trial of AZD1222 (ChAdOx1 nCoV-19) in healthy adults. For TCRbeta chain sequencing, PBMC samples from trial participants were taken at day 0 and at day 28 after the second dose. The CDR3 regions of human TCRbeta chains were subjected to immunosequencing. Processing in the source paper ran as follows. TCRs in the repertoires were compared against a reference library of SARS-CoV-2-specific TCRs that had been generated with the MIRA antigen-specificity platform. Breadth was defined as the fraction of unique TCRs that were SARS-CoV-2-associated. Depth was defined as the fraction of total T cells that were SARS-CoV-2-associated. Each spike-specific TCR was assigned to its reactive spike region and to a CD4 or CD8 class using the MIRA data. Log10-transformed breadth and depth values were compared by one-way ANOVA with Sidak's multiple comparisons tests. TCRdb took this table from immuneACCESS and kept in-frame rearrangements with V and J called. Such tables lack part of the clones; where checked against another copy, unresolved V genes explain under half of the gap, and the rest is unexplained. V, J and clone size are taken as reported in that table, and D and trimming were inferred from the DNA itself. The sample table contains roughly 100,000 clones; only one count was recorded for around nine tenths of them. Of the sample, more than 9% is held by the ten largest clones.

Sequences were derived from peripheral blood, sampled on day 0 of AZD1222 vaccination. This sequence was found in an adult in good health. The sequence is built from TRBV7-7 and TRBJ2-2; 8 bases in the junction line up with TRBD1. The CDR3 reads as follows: CASSLGGTGNTGELFF. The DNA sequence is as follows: TGTGCTAGCAGCTTAGGAGGGACAGGGAACACCGGGGAGCTGTTTTTT. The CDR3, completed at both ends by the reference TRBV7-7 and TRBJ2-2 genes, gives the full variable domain GAGVSQSPRYKVTKRGQDVTLRCDPISSHATLYWYQQALGQGPEFLTYFNYEAQPDKSGLPSDRFSAERPEGSISTLTIQRTEQRDSAMYRCASSLGGTGNTGELFFGEGSRLTVL.